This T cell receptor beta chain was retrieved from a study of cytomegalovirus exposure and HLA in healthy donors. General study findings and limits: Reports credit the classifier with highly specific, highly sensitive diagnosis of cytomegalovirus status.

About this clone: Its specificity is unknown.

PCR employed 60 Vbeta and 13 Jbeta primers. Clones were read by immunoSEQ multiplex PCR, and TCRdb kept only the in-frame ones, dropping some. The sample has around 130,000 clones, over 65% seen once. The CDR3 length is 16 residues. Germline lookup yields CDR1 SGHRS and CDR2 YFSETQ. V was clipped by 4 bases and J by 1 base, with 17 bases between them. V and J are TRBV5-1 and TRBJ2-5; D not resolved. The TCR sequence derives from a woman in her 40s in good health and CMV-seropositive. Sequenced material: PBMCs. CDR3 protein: CASSPSIGATQETQYF. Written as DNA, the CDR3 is TGCGCCAGCAGCCCGAGCATCGGAGCTACCCAAGAGACCCAGTACTTC.